The TCR beta chain under discussion was sequenced for a study of shared clonotypes between healthy human individuals. Study information: Three CD4 naive, three CD4 memory, two CD8 naive and one CD8 memory plate were used per donor.

Regarding the study as a whole: The study found lower generation probabilities in non-shared clonotypes than in those shared by all four donors. Generally, naive subsets (rather than memory subsets) showed larger estimated richness.

TCRdb's table, derived via immunoSEQ multiplex PCR, lists solely in-frame clones and lacks some. The sample records 950,000 to 1,100,000 clones, about 75% being singletons. As concerns this clone: Its antigen is unknown.

Donors were healthy HIV-negative adults without recent acute infections or vaccinations. The CDR3 consists of 14 residues. J was trimmed by 4 bases and V by 2 bases; bases with no gene match: 2. Germline V lookup: CDR1 MDHEN, CDR2 SYDVKM. The source material was memory CD4+ T cells sorted from blood. The subset here: CD45RA-negative fraction. The chain uses TRBV28 and TRBJ1-5; 7 nucleotides agree with TRBD1. This receptor was obtained from a man aged 18 to 30 in good health. DNA of the CDR3: TGTGCCAGCAGTTTAAGGGGGCAGAATCAGCCCCAGCATTTT. This gives the protein CASSLRGQNQPQHF.